The 11 T cell receptor beta chains presented below share a single source sample, sequenced in a study of long-term antiretroviral therapy in people with HIV. Run at survey level, the immunoSEQ assay was version v3.0. Measured with immunoSEQ multiplex PCR; TCRdb has only the in-frame clones, and not every one. The sample includes approximately 17,000 clones, roughly four fifths of them seen just once. The sample was unsorted PBMCs, taken 2.5 years before starting antiretroviral therapy. These receptor sequences come from a woman aged 50 to 65 with HIV.

This clone turned up a few times. The chain carries TRBV29-1 and TRBJ1-2; TRBD1 matches 12 bases. The V segment lost 7 bases and the J segment 8 bases; nucleotides outside the gene matches: 11. CDR3 length equals 14 residues. The germline CDR1 and CDR2 sequences are SQVTM and ANQGSEA. CDR3 in amino acids: CSGNRDRGQEGYTF. The CDR3 coding sequence is TGCAGCGGCAACCGGGACAGGGGGCAGGAAGGCTACACCTTC.

The chain combines TRBV29-1 with TRBJ2-4, with 11 bases matching TRBD2. The CDR3 consists of 16 residues. The junction had 13 bases not matched to a gene; V was cut back by 6 bases and J by 6 bases. The germline gives CDR1 SQVTM, CDR2 ANQGSEA. CDR3 coding DNA: TGCAGCGTCGTAAGCATTAGCGGGGGGGCAGGAAACATTCAGTACTTC. This encodes CSVVSISGGAGNIQYF. The whole variable domain, remainder taken from reference TRBV29-1 and TRBJ2-4, is SAVISQKPSRDICQRGTSLTIQCQVDSQVTMMFWYRQQPGQSLTLIATANQGSEATYESGFVIDKFPISRPNLTFSTLTVSNMSPEDSSIYLCSVVSISGGAGNIQYFGAGTRLSVL.

The V gene is TRBV9, the J gene TRBJ2-3; D remains ambiguous. V was shortened by 0 bases and J by 0 bases, with 5 bases between the two germline ends. The CDR3 has 14 amino acids. Per germline, CDR1 SGDLS and CDR2 YYNGEE. The CDR3 region has the DNA TGTGCCAGCAGCGTAGTTGGTAGCACAGATACGCAGTATTTT. It is translated as CASSVVGSTDTQYF.

The table lists this clone with a few counts. J is TRBJ1-5 and V is TRBV21-1. TRBV21-1 is a listed pseudogene. The CDR3 consists of 15 residues. The DNA of the CDR3 is TGTGCCAGCAGCCGGGGGGAACGAGGCAATCAGCCCCAGCATTTT. It specifies CASSRGERGNQPQHF.

The rearrangement joins TRBV5-1 to TRBJ2-7; TRBD1 agrees at 10 bases. Unmatched junction bases numbered 0, after V lost 0 bases and J lost 3 bases. This CDR3 has 14 amino acids. Looked up from germline, CDR1 is SGHRS and CDR2 is YFSETQ. The CDR3 DNA reads TGCGCCAGCAGCTTGGGGACAGGGGGCTACGAGCAGTACTTC. This sequence encodes CASSLGTGGYEQYF.

The chain combines TRBV27 with TRBJ2-1; D is possibly TRBD1 (5 bases). Trimming cost V 1 base and J 9 bases, with 7 bases left between them. Germline-derived CDR1 and CDR2 are MNHEY and SMNVEV (reference sequence). The CDR3 runs to 12 residues. In nucleotides, the CDR3 is TGTGCCAGCAGTTTATGGGGCCTTGAGCAGTTCTTC. Protein product: CASSLWGLEQFF.

By sample share, this clone is large (0.1 to 1%). The chain couples TRBV27 to TRBJ1-2, with D unresolved. Germline assignment: CDR1 MNHEY and CDR2 SMNVEV (reference sequence). The CDR3 has 13 residues. V gave up 4 bases and J gave up 7 bases, with 13 bases separating them. The CDR3: CASSSTLAGGYTF. The CDR3 bases are TGTGCCAGCAGTTCGACACTGGCAGGTGGCTACACCTTC.

The chain carries TRBV7-2 and TRBJ1-5; no clear D gene. CDR3 length equals 13 residues. Germline V gene data show CDR1 as SGHTA and CDR2 as FQGNSA. V was pared by 5 bases and J by 5 bases, with 10 bases between. The DNA for the CDR3 is TGTGCCAGCAGCCCCGCGGTGGATCAGCCCCAGCATTTT. This codes for CASSPAVDQPQHF.

The chain recombines TRBV11-3 with TRBJ2-1; 7 positions match TRBD2. V lost 5 bases and J lost 1; bases outside the gene matches: 8. CDR3 length: 16 amino acids. Germline values: CDR1 SGHNT, CDR2 YENEEA. The CDR3 sequence: CASSPESGVSYNEQFF. The CDR3 DNA sequence: TGTGCCAGCAGCCCAGAGAGCGGGGTTTCCTACAATGAGCAGTTCTTC.

In its sample, this clone was seen a few times. This specimen includes other DNA sequences encoding the same CDR3. The chain couples TRBV18 to TRBJ1-5, with 8 bases lining up with TRBD1. With V trimmed by 3 bases and J by 2 bases, 3 bases remained unmatched. This CDR3 has 15 amino acids. From germline, CDR1 is KGHSH and CDR2 LQKENI. The CDR3 bases are TGTGCCAGCTCACCCGACAGGGGTGGCAATCAGCCCCAGCATTTT. Translation gives CASSPDRGGNQPQHF.

The V and J genes are TRBV11-2 and TRBJ2-5; 8 positions match TRBD2. Per the germline V gene, CDR1 is SGHAT and CDR2 is FQNNGV. The CDR3 is 16 residues long. J lost 4 bases, V lost 4 bases, and 11 bases had no gene match. CDR3 DNA sequence: TGTGCCAGCAGCTCCCGAAGGGCGGGGGGACGAGAGACCCAGTACTTC. Its protein is CASSSRRAGGRETQYF.